This TCR beta chain was identified in a study of shared clonotypes between healthy human individuals. Study information: Each donor's CD8 memory used one plate, CD8 naive two, each CD4 subset three.

The CDR3 is 14 amino acids. CDR1 MNHEY and CDR2 SMNVEV come from the germline V gene (reference sequence). Trimming stripped 4 bases from V and 8 bases from J, with 12 bases between. This table comes from immunoSEQ multiplex PCR, and its TCRdb copy is limited to in-frame clones, with some not included. Of under 650,000 clones detected, 90% to 96% appear once; the ten largest clones hold under 0.06%. Remarks on this clone: What it recognizes is unknown.

Whole-study findings and limits: Blood was the only sampled material, and tissue repertoires likely differ. The four-donor shared clonotypes exceeded non-shared clonotypes in generation probability, with non-shared ones scoring lower.

The sample was naive CD4+ T cells sorted from blood. The subset denotes: CD45RA+ positively selected. The sequence came from a woman under 40 in good health. The V call is TRBV27, the J call TRBJ1-6; tentative D call: TRBD1 (6 bases). CDR3 DNA sequence: TGTGCCAGCAGTTCGGACAGTTGGGATTCACCCCTCCACTTT. Its translation: CASSSDSWDSPLHF.